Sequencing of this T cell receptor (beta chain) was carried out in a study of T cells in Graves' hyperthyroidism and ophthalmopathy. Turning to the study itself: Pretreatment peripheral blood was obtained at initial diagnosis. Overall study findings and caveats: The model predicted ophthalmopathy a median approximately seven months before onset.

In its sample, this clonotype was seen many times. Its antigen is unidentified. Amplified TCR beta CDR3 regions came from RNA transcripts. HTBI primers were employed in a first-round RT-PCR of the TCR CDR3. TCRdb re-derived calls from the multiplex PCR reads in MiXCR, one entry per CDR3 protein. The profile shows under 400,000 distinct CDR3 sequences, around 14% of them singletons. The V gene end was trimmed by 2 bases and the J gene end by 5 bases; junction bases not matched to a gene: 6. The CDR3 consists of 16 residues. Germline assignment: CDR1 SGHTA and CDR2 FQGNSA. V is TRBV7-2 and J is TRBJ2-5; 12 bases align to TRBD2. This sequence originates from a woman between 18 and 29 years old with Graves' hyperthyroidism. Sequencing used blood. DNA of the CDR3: TGTGCCAGCAGCTTACTAGCGGGGGGGTCTGGTGAGACCCAGTACTTC. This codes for CASSLLAGGSGETQYF.